This entry lists 30 T cell receptor beta chains sequenced from one sample in a study of T cell repertoires in cytomegalovirus infection. One entry per CDR3 protein, called by TCRdb with MiXCR from the reads. The sample holds around 300,000 distinct CDR3 sequences, more than 8% seen once. The sample consisted of PBMCs. These TCRs come from a human donor in good health (CMV status not recorded). Some clones in this sample may be carry-over from other donors' samples.

V and J are TRBV20-1 and TRBJ1-1; 10 bases map to TRBD1. V lost 5 bases and J lost 0; bases outside the gene matches: 3. The CDR3 runs 14 residues. Germline lookup yields CDR1 DFQATT and CDR2 SNEGSKA (reference sequence). In DNA form, the CDR3 reads TGCAGTGCTCTGACAGGGGGCCTGAACACTGAAGCTTTCTTT. Amino acids: CSALTGGLNTEAFF.

V is TRBV7-9 and J is TRBJ1-4; a weak D match, TRBD1 (6 bases). The CDR3 covers 14 residues. Germline loops: CDR1 SEHNR, CDR2 FQNEAQ (reference sequence). Trimming pared 0 bases from V and 8 bases from J, leaving 10 bases between. In DNA form, the CDR3 reads TGTGCCAGCAGCTTAGCACAGGGCCGCGAAAAACTGTTTTTT. Its protein product is CASSLAQGREKLFF.

This clonotype has a handful of counts. The chain couples TRBV6-8 to TRBJ1-1; TRBD1 aligns across 7 bases. This CDR3 is built from 13 residues. Germline V gene data show CDR1 as MNHGY and CDR2 as SAAAGT. Trimming took 6 bases from V and 4 from J; bases not matched to a gene: 5. The CDR3 is CASRLDRATEAFF. DNA of the CDR3: TGTGCCAGCAGACTCGACAGGGCCACTGAAGCTTTCTTT.

The rearrangement uses TRBV7-2 and TRBJ2-5, with TRBD2 identical over 8 bases. Germline values: CDR1 SGHTA, CDR2 FQGNSA. The J segment lost 7 bases and the V segment lost 6 bases, leaving 16 bases of the junction unmatched. There are 16 residues in the CDR3. This chain's CDR3 is CASRDRTSRSLGTQYF. CDR3 bases: TGTGCCAGCAGGGACCGGACTAGCCGCTCATTAGGGACCCAGTACTTC.

This clonotype was counted ten times or more. The CDR3, as DNA: TGTGCCAGCAGCTTTACGGGAGACGGGGAGCTGTTTTTT. Its translation: CASSFTGDGELFF. The chain combines TRBV7-2 with TRBJ2-2; D possibly corresponds to TRBD2 (6 bases). The V and J ends lost 3 bases and 7 bases respectively, with 9 bases between them. CDR1 is SGHTA and CDR2 is FQGNSA in the germline V gene. The CDR3 loop spans 13 amino acids.

The J gene is TRBJ2-3, the V gene TRBV20-1; perhaps TRBD2 as D (6 bases). The V gene's germline CDR1 is DFQATT and CDR2 SNEGSKA (reference sequence). The CDR3 length is 15 residues. Trimming removed 2 bases at V and 3 bases at J, with 15 bases between. CDR3 DNA: TGCAGTGCTAGACGCCGATTTGGAGGGACAGATACGCAGTATTTT. This encodes CSARRRFGGTDTQYF.

Note on this clonotype: One end of the junction fails to match germline, which may point to a read error. The chain links TRBV20-1 to TRBJ2-5; TRBD2 is a possible D gene (6 bases). The CDR3 runs to 13 residues. Germline V gene lookup returns CDR1 DFQATT and CDR2 SNEGSKA (reference sequence). In DNA, the CDR3 is TGCAGTGCTCGATCCGGGACTCAAGGGACCCAGTACTTC. As protein: CSARSGTQGTQYF.

Ten or more counts support this clonotype. The chain recombines TRBV7-9 with TRBJ1-3, with TRBD1 as a possible D gene (5 bases). Germline values: CDR1 SEHNR, CDR2 FQNEAQ (reference sequence). Trimming took off 4 bases at V and 0 bases at J, with 10 bases between the two ends. The CDR3 is 15 amino acids. The CDR3 region is CASSSPDTSGNTIYF. Written as DNA, the CDR3 is TGTGCCAGCAGCTCGCCGGACACCTCTGGAAACACCATATATTTT. Looking up the rest from reference TRBV7-9 and TRBJ1-3 gives the full variable domain: DTGVSQNPRHKITKRGQNVTFRCDPISEHNRLYWYRQTLGQGPEFLTYFQNEAQLEKSRLLSDRFSAERPKGSFSTLEIQRTEQGDSAMYLCASSSPDTSGNTIYFGEGSWLTVV.

This clonotype was counted only a few times. The CDR3 DNA reads TGCAGTGCTAGAGATTGGCAAACCTATGGCTACACCTTC. Encoded protein: CSARDWQTYGYTF. This rearrangement joins TRBV20-1 to TRBJ1-2; D is undetermined. Deletions cut 0 bases from V and 4 bases from J, with 9 bases between. CDR1 and CDR2 (germline): DFQATT, SNEGSKA (reference sequence). This CDR3 is 13 amino acids long.

This clonotype was seen repeatedly, ten times or more. The chain carries TRBV6-1 and TRBJ2-7, with D possibly being TRBD1 or TRBD2 (6 bases each). Deletions cut 6 bases from V and 5 bases from J, with 20 bases between. Germline CDR1 and CDR2: MNHNS and SASEGT. The CDR3 length is 15 residues. CDR3 region: CASRSGLGGRNEQYF. CDR3 nucleotides: TGTGCCAGCAGATCCGGCCTGGGGGGCAGGAACGAGCAGTACTTC.

In this sample, this clonotype turned up a few times. The rearrangement uses TRBV20-1 and TRBJ2-7; tentative D call: TRBD2 (5 bases). The ends were cut back, 6 bases at V and 5 bases at J, with 17 bases in the middle. From germline, CDR1 is DFQATT and CDR2 SNEGSKA (reference sequence). The CDR3 consists of 13 residues. In DNA, the CDR3 is TGCAGTGCCAAAGAAGTAGCGATCCACGAGCAGTACTTC. Translating gives CSAKEVAIHEQYF.

The rearrangement joins TRBV6-2 or TRBV6-3 to TRBJ2-7; TRBD2 is a possible D gene (7 bases). Looked up from germline, CDR1 is MNHEY and CDR2 is SVGEGT. The CDR3 runs 15 residues. Trimming stripped 8 bases from V and 5 bases from J, with 22 bases between. The CDR3: CASAPKGGGRNEQYF. CDR3 bases: TGTGCCAGCGCTCCAAAAGGGGGGGGCAGGAACGAGCAGTACTTC.

This clonotype was counted only a few times. The J gene is TRBJ1-5, the V gene TRBV6-6, with a possible D match to TRBD1 (5 bases). V was trimmed by 2 bases and J by 4 bases, leaving 12 bases between them. The CDR3 runs 15 residues. CDR1 is MNHNY, CDR2 SVGAGI, per germline (reference sequence). The CDR3 sequence is CASSYPDSMNQPQHF. For the CDR3, the DNA is TGTGCCAGCAGTTACCCCGACAGTATGAATCAGCCCCAGCATTTT.

This clonotype has more than one count but fewer than ten. The rearrangement links TRBV6-2 or TRBV6-3 to TRBJ2-7; 7 bases align to TRBD1. Looked up from germline, CDR1 is MNHEY and CDR2 is SVGEGT. Unmatched junction bases numbered 11, after V lost 6 bases and J lost 3 bases. The CDR3 contains 15 residues. DNA for the CDR3: TGTGCCAGCAGGTCGCCGGGACAGCCCTTCTACGAGCAGTACTTC. It yields the protein CASRSPGQPFYEQYF.

The chain links TRBV6-2 or TRBV6-3 to TRBJ2-7; 7 bases line up with TRBD1. Germline V gene data show CDR1 as MNHEY and CDR2 as SVGEGT. This CDR3 contains 15 residues. After removal of 0 bases from V and 3 bases from J, the junction contained 5 bases not matched to a gene. Here the CDR3 DNA reads TGTGCCAGCAGTTACTCGGGTCAGGGGGTCTACGAGCAGTACTTC. Its translation is CASSYSGQGVYEQYF.

This clonotype has at least ten counts. This sequence joins TRBV7-6 and TRBJ2-3; D remains ambiguous. Trimming shortened V by 2 bases and J by 0 bases, and 9 bases separated the two germline ends. This CDR3 is 15 amino acids long. The germline V gene has CDR1 SGHVS and CDR2 FNYEAQ. As DNA, the CDR3 is TGTGCCAGCAGCTTAATGACTTCTAGCACAGATACGCAGTATTTT. This translates into CASSLMTSSTDTQYF. Looking up the rest from reference TRBV7-6 and TRBJ2-3 gives the full variable domain: GAGVSQSPRYKVTKRGQDVALRCDPISGHVSLYWYRQALGQGPEFLTYFNYEAQQDKSGLPNDRFSAERPEGSISTLTIQRTEQRDSAMYRCASSLMTSSTDTQYFGPGTRLTVL.

This clonotype was counted a few times. The genes are TRBV20-1 and TRBJ2-7; D is uncertain. V lost 3 bases and J 3 bases, leaving 12 bases between the germline ends. The CDR3 loop spans 13 amino acids. Looked up from germline, CDR1 is DFQATT and CDR2 is SNEGSKA (reference sequence). The chain's CDR3 is CSASGTLIYEQYF. DNA for the CDR3: TGCAGTGCTAGCGGCACACTAATCTACGAGCAGTACTTC.

V usage is TRBV4-2 and J usage is TRBJ2-3, with 10 bases matching TRBD2. The germline gives CDR1 LGHNA, CDR2 YNFKEQ. This CDR3 contains 16 residues. V was pared by 6 bases and J by 0 bases, with 6 bases of the junction left unmatched. As DNA, the CDR3 is TGTGCCAGCAGATTCTTAGCGGGGGGTAGCACAGATACGCAGTATTTT. Translation gives CASRFLAGGSTDTQYF.

Notes on this clonotype: A much bigger clone sits one base away, suggesting this may be a read error. In this CDR3 the conserved last residue, phenylalanine or tryptophan, is missing, so a read error is likely. J is TRBJ1-3 and V is TRBV6-6, with a possible D match to TRBD1 (5 bases). The CDR3 length is 17 residues. V lost 2 bases, J lost 0 bases, and 14 bases lay in between. The V gene's germline CDR1 is MNHNY and CDR2 SVGAGI (reference sequence). The CDR3 sequence is CASSYTRGAGSGNTIYL. The DNA of the CDR3 is TGTGCCAGCAGTTACACACGAGGGGCCGGCTCTGGAAACACCATATATTTA.

The chain couples TRBV3-1 to TRBJ1-4, with D maybe TRBD1 (5 bases). CDR3 length equals 16 residues. V was pared by 4 bases and J by 3 bases, with 15 bases between. Germline CDR1 and CDR2: LGHDT and YNNKEL (reference sequence). Written as DNA, the CDR3 is TGTGCCAGCAGCCCGAAGCGACAGTGGGCTAATGAAAAACTGTTTTTT. Protein product: CASSPKRQWANEKLFF.

This clonotype appeared many times. CDR3 DNA: TGTGCCAGCAGCCCTTCCCCGGACTCCACATCAGATACGCAGTATTTT. Its translation is CASSPSPDSTSDTQYF. The rearrangement joins TRBV28 to TRBJ2-3; maybe TRBD2 (5 bases). CDR3 length: 16 amino acids. V was trimmed by 6 bases and J by 4 bases, leaving 20 bases between them. Germline values: CDR1 MDHEN, CDR2 SYDVKM.

This clonotype was counted only a few times. This chain joins TRBV25-1 and TRBJ1-1, with D perhaps TRBD1 (6 bases). The germline V and J ends were trimmed by 1 base and 1 base, with 10 bases remaining between them. CDR1 and CDR2 from the germline V gene are MGHDK and SYGVNS. The CDR3 has 15 amino acids. The CDR3 DNA sequence: TGTGCCAGCAGTGAATCGGGACACCAGAACACTGAAGCTTTCTTT. Translation gives CASSESGHQNTEAFF.

The chain uses TRBV28 and TRBJ2-5; TRBD2 is a possible D gene (6 bases). CDR3 length equals 16 residues. The V and J ends lost 5 bases and 4 bases respectively, with 20 bases between them. Germline CDR1 is MDHEN and CDR2 is SYDVKM. CDR3 DNA: TGTGCCAGCAGTCCCGTCCCAGCGGGCTTACGAGAGACCCAGTACTTC. It yields the protein CASSPVPAGLRETQYF.

The chain employs TRBV6-5 and TRBJ1-3, with no clear D. V lost 3 bases to trimming and J lost 0 bases, with 6 bases between them. CDR3 length: 14 residues. Germline assignment: CDR1 MNHEY and CDR2 SVGAGI. CDR3 nucleotides: TGTGCCAGCAGTTATCGAGACTCTGGAAACACCATATATTTT. It is translated as CASSYRDSGNTIYF.

This clonotype showed up many times. The chain couples TRBV10-3 to TRBJ2-3, with TRBD2 identical over 11 bases. With 4 bases clipped from V and 2 bases from J, the junction kept 2 bases outside the gene matches. CDR1 ENHRY and CDR2 SYGVKD come from the germline V gene. The CDR3 runs 15 residues. The CDR3 reads CAISGLAGYTDTQYF. The CDR3 bases are TGTGCCATCAGTGGACTAGCGGGATACACAGATACGCAGTATTTT.

This clonotype was counted a few times. The V gene is TRBV5-3, the J gene TRBJ1-5; 7 bases line up with TRBD1. TRBV5-3 is treated as an ORF (open reading frame) with a function not yet certain. V lost 1 base, J lost 1 base, and 14 bases stayed unmatched. The CDR3 extends over 19 amino acids. CDR3 sequence reads: CARSLNGQVPMWSNQPQHF. CDR3 sequence (DNA): TGTGCCAGAAGCTTGAACGGACAGGTCCCGATGTGGAGCAATCAGCCCCAGCATTTT.

This clonotype has at least ten counts. The chain employs TRBV27 and TRBJ2-4; D call uncertain. Germline loops: CDR1 MNHEY, CDR2 SMNVEV (reference sequence). Trimming pared 7 bases from V and 1 base from J, leaving 11 bases between. This CDR3 spans 14 amino acids. The DNA for the CDR3 is TGTGCCAGCAAGAGTAGTGGCGCCAAAAACATTCAGTACTTC. Its translation: CASKSSGAKNIQYF.

This clonotype was seen a few times. The CDR3 reads CASSYSRGGNGELFF. CDR3 in DNA: TGTGCCAGCAGTTACTCGCGGGGGGGCAACGGGGAGCTGTTTTTT. V and J are TRBV6-2 or TRBV6-3 and TRBJ2-2; TRBD2 agrees at 9 bases. Germline CDR1 reads MNHEY; CDR2 reads SVGEGT. The CDR3 covers 15 residues. Unmatched junction bases numbered 3, after V lost 0 bases and J lost 7 bases.

This clonotype was picked up a small number of times. The chain recombines TRBV2 with TRBJ1-4; D may be TRBD1 (6 bases). This CDR3 is 15 amino acids long. Germline V gene sequence: CDR1 SNHLY, CDR2 FYNNEI. Trimming cost V 6 bases and J 5 bases, with 16 bases left between them. CDR3 loop: CASSAQGNANEKLFF. In DNA form, the CDR3 reads TGTGCCAGCAGCGCCCAGGGGAATGCAAATGAAAAACTGTTTTTT.

This clonotype has just a few counts. The chain employs TRBV6-6 and TRBJ1-2, with 7 bases lining up with TRBD1. V was clipped by 6 bases and J by 3 bases; unmatched bases: 7. The CDR3 loop spans 14 amino acids. Germline CDR1 reads MNHNY; CDR2 reads SVGAGI (reference sequence). As DNA, the CDR3 is TGTGCCAGCAGAGGGGGCTCGGGTTACTATGGCTACACCTTC. This sequence encodes CASRGGSGYYGYTF.